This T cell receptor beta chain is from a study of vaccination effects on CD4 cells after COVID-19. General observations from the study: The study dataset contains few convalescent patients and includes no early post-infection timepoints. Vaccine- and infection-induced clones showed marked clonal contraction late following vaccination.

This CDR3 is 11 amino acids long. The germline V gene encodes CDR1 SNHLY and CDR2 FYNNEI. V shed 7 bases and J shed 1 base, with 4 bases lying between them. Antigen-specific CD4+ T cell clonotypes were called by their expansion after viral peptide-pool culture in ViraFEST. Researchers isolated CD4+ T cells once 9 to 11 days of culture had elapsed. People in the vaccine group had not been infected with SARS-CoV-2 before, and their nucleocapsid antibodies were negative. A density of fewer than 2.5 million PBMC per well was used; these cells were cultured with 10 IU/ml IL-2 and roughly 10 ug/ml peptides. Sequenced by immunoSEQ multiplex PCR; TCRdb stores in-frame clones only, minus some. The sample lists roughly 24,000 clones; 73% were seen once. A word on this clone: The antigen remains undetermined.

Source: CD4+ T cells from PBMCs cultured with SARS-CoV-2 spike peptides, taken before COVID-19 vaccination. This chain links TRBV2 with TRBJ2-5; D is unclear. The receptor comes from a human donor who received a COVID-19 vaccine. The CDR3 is CASTAQETQYF. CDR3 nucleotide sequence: TGTGCCAGCACCGCCCAAGAGACCCAGTACTTC.